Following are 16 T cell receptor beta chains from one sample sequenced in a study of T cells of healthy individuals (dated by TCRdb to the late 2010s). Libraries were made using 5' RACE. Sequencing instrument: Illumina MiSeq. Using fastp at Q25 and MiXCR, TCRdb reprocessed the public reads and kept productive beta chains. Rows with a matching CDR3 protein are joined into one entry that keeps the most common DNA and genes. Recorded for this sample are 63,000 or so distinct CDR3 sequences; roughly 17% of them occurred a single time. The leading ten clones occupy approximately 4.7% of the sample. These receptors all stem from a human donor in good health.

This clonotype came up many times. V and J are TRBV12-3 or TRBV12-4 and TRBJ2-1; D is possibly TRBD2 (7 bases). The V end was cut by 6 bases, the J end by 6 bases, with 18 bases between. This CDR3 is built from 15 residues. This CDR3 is CASRRGGAFFNEQFF. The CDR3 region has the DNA TGTGCCAGCAGACGAGGGGGGGCCTTTTTCAATGAGCAGTTCTTC.

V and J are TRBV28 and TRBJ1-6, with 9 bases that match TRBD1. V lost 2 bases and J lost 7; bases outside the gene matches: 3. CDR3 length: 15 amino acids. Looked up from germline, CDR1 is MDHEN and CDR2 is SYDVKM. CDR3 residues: CASSLGQGWNSPLHF. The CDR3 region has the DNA TGTGCCAGCAGTTTAGGACAGGGGTGGAATTCACCCCTCCACTTT.

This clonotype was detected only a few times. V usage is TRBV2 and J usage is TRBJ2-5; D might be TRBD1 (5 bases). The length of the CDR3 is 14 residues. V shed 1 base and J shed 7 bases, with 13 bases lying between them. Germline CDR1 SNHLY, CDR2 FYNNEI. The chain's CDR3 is CASSEVRTQGTQYF. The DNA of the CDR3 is TGTGCCAGCAGTGAAGTCAGGACCCAGGGGACCCAGTACTTC.

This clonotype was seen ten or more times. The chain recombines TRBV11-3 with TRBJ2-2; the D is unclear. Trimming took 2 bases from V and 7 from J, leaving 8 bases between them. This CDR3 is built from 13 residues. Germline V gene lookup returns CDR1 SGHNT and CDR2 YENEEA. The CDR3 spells CASSLFPDGELFF. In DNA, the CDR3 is TGTGCCAGCAGCTTATTCCCGGACGGGGAGCTGTTTTTT.

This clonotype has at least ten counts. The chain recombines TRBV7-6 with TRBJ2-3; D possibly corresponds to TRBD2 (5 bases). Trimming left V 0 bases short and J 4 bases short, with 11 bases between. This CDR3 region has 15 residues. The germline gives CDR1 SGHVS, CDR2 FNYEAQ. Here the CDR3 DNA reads TGTGCCAGCAGCTTAGCTAGGGCGGGCGCAGATACGCAGTATTTT. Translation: CASSLARAGADTQYF. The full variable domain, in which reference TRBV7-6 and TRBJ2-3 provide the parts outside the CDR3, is GAGVSQSPRYKVTKRGQDVALRCDPISGHVSLYWYRQALGQGPEFLTYFNYEAQQDKSGLPNDRFSAERPEGSISTLTIQRTEQRDSAMYRCASSLARAGADTQYFGPGTRLTVL.

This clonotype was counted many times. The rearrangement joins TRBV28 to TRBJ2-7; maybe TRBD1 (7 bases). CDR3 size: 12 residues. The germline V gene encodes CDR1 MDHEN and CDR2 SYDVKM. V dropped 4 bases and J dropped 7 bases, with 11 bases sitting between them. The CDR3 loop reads CASSSGGREQYF. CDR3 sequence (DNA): TGTGCCAGCAGTTCAGGGGGGCGGGAGCAGTACTTC.

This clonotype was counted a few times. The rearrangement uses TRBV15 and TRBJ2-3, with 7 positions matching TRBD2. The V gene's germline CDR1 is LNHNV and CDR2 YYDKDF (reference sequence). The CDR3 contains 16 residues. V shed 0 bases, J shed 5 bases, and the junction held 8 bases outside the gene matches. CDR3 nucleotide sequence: TGTGCCACCAGCAGAGATTTAGCGGGTTCGGGAGATACGCAGTATTTT. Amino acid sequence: CATSRDLAGSGDTQYF.

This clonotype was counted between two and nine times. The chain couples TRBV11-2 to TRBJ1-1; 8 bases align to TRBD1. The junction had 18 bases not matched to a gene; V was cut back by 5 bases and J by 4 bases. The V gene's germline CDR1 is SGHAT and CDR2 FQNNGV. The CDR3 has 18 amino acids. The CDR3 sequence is CASSQYGQGGGFITEAFF. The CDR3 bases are TGTGCCAGCAGCCAATACGGACAGGGAGGGGGCTTTATCACTGAAGCTTTCTTT.

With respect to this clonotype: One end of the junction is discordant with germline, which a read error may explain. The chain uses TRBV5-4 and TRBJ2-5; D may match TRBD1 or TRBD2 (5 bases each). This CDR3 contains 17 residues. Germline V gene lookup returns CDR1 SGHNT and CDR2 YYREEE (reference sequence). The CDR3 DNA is TGTGCCAGCAGCTTGCCTAGAACGGGGACGGTCCAAGCGACCCAGTACTTC. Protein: CASSLPRTGTVQATQYF.

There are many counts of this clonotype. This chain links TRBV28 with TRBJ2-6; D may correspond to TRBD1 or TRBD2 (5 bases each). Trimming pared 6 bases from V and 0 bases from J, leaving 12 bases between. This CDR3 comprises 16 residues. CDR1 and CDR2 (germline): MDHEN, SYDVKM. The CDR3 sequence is CASSQGESSGANVLTF. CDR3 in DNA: TGTGCCAGCAGCCAGGGAGAGAGCTCTGGGGCCAACGTCCTGACTTTC.

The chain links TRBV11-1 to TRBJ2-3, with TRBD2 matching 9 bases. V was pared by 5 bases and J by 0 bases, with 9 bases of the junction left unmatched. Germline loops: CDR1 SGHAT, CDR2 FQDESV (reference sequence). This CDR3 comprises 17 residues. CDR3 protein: CASSRLGTSRSTDTQYF. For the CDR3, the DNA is TGTGCCAGCAGCCGCCTGGGGACTAGCCGGAGCACAGATACGCAGTATTTT.

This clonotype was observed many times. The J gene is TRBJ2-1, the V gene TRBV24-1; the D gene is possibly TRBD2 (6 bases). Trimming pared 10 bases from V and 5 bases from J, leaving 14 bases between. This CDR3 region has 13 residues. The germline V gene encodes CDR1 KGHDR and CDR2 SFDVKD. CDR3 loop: CATTEGLNNEQFF. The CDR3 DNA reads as TGTGCCACAACGGAGGGTCTTAACAATGAGCAGTTCTTC.

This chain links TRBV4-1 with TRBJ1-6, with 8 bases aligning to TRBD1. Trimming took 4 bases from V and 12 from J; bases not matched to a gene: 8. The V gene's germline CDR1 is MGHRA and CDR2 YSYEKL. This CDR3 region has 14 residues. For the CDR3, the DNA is TGCGCCAGCAGCCCCGCGGACAGGGCCTTACCCCTCCACTTT. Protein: CASSPADRALPLHF.

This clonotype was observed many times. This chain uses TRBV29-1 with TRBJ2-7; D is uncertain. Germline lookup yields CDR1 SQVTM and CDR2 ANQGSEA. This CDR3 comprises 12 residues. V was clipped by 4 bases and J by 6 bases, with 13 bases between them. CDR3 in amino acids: CSVAPNQGEQYF. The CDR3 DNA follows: TGCAGCGTTGCACCTAACCAAGGCGAGCAGTACTTC.

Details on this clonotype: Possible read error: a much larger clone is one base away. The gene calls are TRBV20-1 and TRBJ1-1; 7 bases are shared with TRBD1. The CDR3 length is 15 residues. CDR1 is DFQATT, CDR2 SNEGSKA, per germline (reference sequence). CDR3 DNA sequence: TGCTGTGCTAGAGTACTGGGACAGTTGAACACTGAAGCTTTCTTT. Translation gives CCARVLGQLNTEAFF.

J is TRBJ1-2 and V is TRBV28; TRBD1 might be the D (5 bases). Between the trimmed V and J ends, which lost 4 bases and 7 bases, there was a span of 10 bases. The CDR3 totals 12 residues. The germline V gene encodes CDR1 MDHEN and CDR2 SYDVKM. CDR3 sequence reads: CASSWGGFGYTF. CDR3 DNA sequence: TGTGCCAGCAGTTGGGGGGGGTTTGGCTACACCTTC.